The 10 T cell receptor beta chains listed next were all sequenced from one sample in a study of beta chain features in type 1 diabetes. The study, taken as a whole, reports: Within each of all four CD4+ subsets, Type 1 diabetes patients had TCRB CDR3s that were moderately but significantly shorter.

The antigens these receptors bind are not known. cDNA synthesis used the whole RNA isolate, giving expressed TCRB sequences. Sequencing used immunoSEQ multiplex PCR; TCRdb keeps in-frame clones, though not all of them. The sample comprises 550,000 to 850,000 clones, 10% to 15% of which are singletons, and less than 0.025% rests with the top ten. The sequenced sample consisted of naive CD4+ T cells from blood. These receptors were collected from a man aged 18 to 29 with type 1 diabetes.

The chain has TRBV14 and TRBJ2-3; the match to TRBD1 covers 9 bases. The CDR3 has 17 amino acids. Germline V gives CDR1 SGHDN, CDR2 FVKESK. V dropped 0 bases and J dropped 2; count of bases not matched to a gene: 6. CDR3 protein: CASSQDRGTGFTDTQYF. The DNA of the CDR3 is TGTGCCAGCAGCCAAGATAGGGGGACAGGGTTCACAGATACGCAGTATTTT.

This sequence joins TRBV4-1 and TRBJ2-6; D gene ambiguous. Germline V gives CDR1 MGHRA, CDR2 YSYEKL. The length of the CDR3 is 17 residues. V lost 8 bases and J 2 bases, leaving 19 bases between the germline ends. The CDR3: CASGSLGLVTGANVLTF. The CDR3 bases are TGCGCCAGCGGCTCATTGGGCTTGGTGACTGGGGCCAACGTCCTGACTTTC.

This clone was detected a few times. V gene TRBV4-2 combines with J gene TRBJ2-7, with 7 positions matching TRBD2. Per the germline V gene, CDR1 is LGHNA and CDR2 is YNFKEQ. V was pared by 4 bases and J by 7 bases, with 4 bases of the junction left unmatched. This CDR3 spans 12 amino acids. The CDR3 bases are TGTGCCAGCAGCCCCCTGCGGGGGGAGCAGTACTTC. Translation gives CASSPLRGEQYF.

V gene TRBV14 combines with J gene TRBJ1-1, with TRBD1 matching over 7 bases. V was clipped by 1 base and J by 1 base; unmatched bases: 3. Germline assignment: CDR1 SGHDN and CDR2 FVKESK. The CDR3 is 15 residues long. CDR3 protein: CASSQGQGENTEAFF. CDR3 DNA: TGTGCCAGCAGCCAAGGACAGGGAGAGAACACTGAAGCTTTCTTT.

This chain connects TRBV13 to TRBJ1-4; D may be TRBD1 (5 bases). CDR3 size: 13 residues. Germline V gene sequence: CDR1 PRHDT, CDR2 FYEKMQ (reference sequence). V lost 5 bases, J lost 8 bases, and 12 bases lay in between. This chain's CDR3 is CASSRTTEEKLFF. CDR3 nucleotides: TGTGCCAGCAGCCGTACGACAGAGGAAAAACTGTTTTTT.

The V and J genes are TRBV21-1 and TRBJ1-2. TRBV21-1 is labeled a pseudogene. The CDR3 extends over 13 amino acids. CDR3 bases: TGTGCCAGCATTCCAAGGGTGCAGGATGGCTACACCTTC. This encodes CASIPRVQDGYTF.

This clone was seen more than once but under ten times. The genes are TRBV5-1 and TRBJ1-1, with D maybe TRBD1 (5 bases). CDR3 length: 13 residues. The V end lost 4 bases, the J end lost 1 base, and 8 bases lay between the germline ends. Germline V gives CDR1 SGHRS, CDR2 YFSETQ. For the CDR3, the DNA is TGCGCCAGCAGCAACGGACAGAACACTGAAGCTTTCTTT. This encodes CASSNGQNTEAFF.

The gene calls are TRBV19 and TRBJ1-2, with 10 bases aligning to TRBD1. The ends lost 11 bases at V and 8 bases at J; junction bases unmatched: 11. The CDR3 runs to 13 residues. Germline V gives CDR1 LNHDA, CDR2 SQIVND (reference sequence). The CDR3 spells CASLPGQGSGYTF. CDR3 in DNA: TGTGCCTCATTACCGGGACAGGGGAGCGGCTACACCTTC.

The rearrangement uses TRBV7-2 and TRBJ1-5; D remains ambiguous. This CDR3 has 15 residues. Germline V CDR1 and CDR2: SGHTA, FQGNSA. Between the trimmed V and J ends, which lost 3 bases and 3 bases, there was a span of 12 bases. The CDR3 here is CASSFPTGNNQPQHF. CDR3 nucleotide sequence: TGTGCCAGCAGCTTCCCCACGGGGAACAATCAGCCCCAGCATTTT.

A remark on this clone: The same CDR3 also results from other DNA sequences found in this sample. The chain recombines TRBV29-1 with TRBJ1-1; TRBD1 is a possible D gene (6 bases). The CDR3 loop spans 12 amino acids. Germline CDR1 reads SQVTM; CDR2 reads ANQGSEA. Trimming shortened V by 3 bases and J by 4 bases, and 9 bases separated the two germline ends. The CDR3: CSVDRGGTEAFF. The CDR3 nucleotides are TGCAGCGTTGACAGGGGAGGCACTGAAGCTTTCTTT.